These 21 T cell receptor beta chains were sequenced from one sample in a study of regulatory T cells in long-lasting Graves disease. The time point was: newly diagnosed GD, antithyroid drugs for less than 3 months. Construction of the TCR library relied on RNA isolated from PBMCs. The TCR beta library used iRepertoire HTBI primers with Arm-PCR amplification of CDR3. A single record per CDR3 protein comes from TCRdb applying MiXCR to the multiplex PCR reads. The data show around 460,000 distinct CDR3 sequences, about 15% seen once. The data were also submitted as part of a second study, on T cells in Graves' hyperthyroidism and ophthalmopathy.

The starting material was peripheral blood mononuclear cells (PBMCs), obtained at new diagnosis, from a patient treated with antithyroid drugs. The origin of the receptors is a woman aged 45 to 65 with Graves disease.

This clonotype was counted many times. This chain uses TRBV14 with TRBJ2-7; possibly TRBD1 for D (6 bases). In germline, CDR1 is SGHDN, CDR2 FVKESK. The ends were cut back, 1 base at V and 1 base at J, with 11 bases in the middle. There are 15 residues in the CDR3. The CDR3 DNA follows: TGTGCCAGCAGCCAAGGTTCCGACAGGTCCTACGAGCAGTACTTC. This translates into CASSQGSDRSYEQYF.

The chain combines TRBV7-9 with TRBJ2-5; a possible D gene is TRBD2 (6 bases). The V end was cut by 0 bases, the J end by 4 bases, with 12 bases between. Per germline, CDR1 SEHNR and CDR2 FQNEAQ (reference sequence). This CDR3 is 15 amino acids long. The CDR3 sequence: CASSLADGAGETQYF. The CDR3 nucleotides are TGTGCCAGCAGCTTAGCGGACGGAGCGGGAGAGACCCAGTACTTC.

The rearrangement joins TRBV5-6 to TRBJ2-3, with a weak D call TRBD1 (6 bases). This CDR3 contains 15 residues. Germline values: CDR1 SGHDT, CDR2 YYEEEE. Deletions cut 5 bases from V and 2 bases from J, with 15 bases between. CDR3 residues: CASSPQGSYTDTQYF. In nucleotides, the CDR3 is TGTGCCAGCAGTCCTCAGGGGTCCTACACAGATACGCAGTATTTT. Full variable domain (missing parts from reference TRBV5-6 and TRBJ2-3): DAGVTQSPTHLIKTRGQQVTLRCSPKSGHDTVSWYQQALGQGPQFIFQYYEEEERQRGNFPDRFSGHQFPNYSSELNVNALLLGDSALYLCASSPQGSYTDTQYFGPGTRLTVL.

Ten or more counts support this clonotype. The rearrangement joins TRBV6-1 to TRBJ2-7, with a tentative D call TRBD1 (6 bases). This CDR3 spans 16 amino acids. Trimming pared 0 bases from V and 3 bases from J, leaving 15 bases between. Germline V lookup: CDR1 MNHNS, CDR2 SASEGT. This CDR3 reads CASSEAGTGSLYEQYF. CDR3 sequence (DNA): TGTGCCAGCAGTGAAGCGGGAACAGGGTCCCTCTACGAGCAGTACTTC.

This clonotype was recorded many times. V gene TRBV7-3 combines with J gene TRBJ2-1; 7 nucleotides line up with TRBD2. The V gene's germline CDR1 is SGHTA and CDR2 FQGTGA. V lost 3 bases to trimming and J lost 0 bases; unmatched junction nucleotides: 11. This CDR3 spans 18 amino acids. The CDR3 coding sequence is TGTGCCAGCAGCTTGGGTTTGGCGGGAGCTTACTCCTACAATGAGCAGTTCTTC. Translation: CASSLGLAGAYSYNEQFF.

This clonotype was seen a few times. The chain is built from TRBV28 and TRBJ1-2; TRBD1 matches at 9 bases. The ends lost 10 bases at V and 5 bases at J; junction bases unmatched: 14. From germline, CDR1 is MDHEN and CDR2 SYDVKM. CDR3 length: 15 amino acids. The CDR3 loop reads CATLTHPGTGYGYTF. The DNA of the CDR3 is TGTGCCACCCTTACCCATCCCGGGACAGGGTATGGCTACACCTTC.

This clonotype was seen more than once but under ten times. The chain uses TRBV19 and TRBJ1-2; TRBD1 is a possible D gene (5 bases). V lost 4 bases and J lost 7, with 16 bases in between. This CDR3 is built from 14 residues. Germline loops: CDR1 LNHDA, CDR2 SQIVND (reference sequence). This CDR3 reads CASSTDSPDFGYTF. In DNA form, the CDR3 reads TGTGCCAGTAGTACTGACAGCCCTGATTTTGGCTACACCTTC.

This clonotype was picked up many times. This chain links TRBV10-3 with TRBJ2-5; TRBD1 matches 8 bases. CDR3 length: 15 amino acids. CDR1 and CDR2 (germline): ENHRY, SYGVKD. The J segment lost 5 bases and the V segment lost 4 bases, leaving 9 bases of the junction unmatched. The chain's CDR3 is CAISADRDMLETQYF. CDR3 coding DNA: TGTGCCATCAGTGCGGACAGGGATATGTTGGAGACCCAGTACTTC.

Many counts were recorded for this clonotype. The chain recombines TRBV28 with TRBJ2-2; 10 bases fit TRBD2. The CDR3 sequence is 17 residues long. The V gene end was trimmed by 2 bases and the J gene end by 3 bases; junction bases not matched to a gene: 6. CDR1 and CDR2 from the germline V gene are MDHEN and SYDVKM. CDR3: CASSLLVLAGDTGELFF. CDR3 nucleotide sequence: TGTGCCAGCAGTTTACTTGTGCTAGCGGGAGACACCGGGGAGCTGTTTTTT.

This clonotype was seen many times. The chain links TRBV7-9 to TRBJ2-1; D unresolved. V was pared by 5 bases and J by 2 bases, with 13 bases between. Per the germline V gene, CDR1 is SEHNR and CDR2 is FQNEAQ (reference sequence). This CDR3 region has 15 residues. CDR3 DNA sequence: TGTGCCAGCAGCCGGCCCCGGCAGACCTACAATGAGCAGTTCTTC. Translating it yields CASSRPRQTYNEQFF.

The genes are TRBV18 and TRBJ2-7, with 9 bases fitting TRBD2. Germline lookup yields CDR1 KGHSH and CDR2 LQKENI. The V gene end was trimmed by 1 base and the J gene end by 6 bases; junction bases not matched to a gene: 4. The CDR3 totals 14 residues. The CDR3 nucleotides read TGTGCCAGCTCACCACTAGCGGGAGCCGTCGAGCAGTACTTC. This translates into CASSPLAGAVEQYF.

This clonotype has only a few counts. This chain connects TRBV5-1 to TRBJ2-5; TRBD1 matches at 9 bases. Trimming took 4 bases from V and 3 from J; bases not matched to a gene: 4. Germline CDR1 reads SGHRS; CDR2 reads YFSETQ. This CDR3 comprises 14 residues. The CDR3 bases are TGCGCCAGCAGCAGGGACAGGGATGAAGAGACCCAGTACTTC. Translating gives CASSRDRDEETQYF.

On this clonotype itself: A junction boundary mismatches the germline segment, possibly from a read error. This chain links TRBV5-1 with TRBJ2-2; 7 nucleotides line up with TRBD1. This CDR3 comprises 16 residues. Per the germline V gene, CDR1 is SGHRS and CDR2 is YFSETQ. CDR3 in DNA: TGCGCCAGCAGCTTGCCCCGACAGGGCCTAGACGGGGAGCTGGTTTTT. As protein: CASSLPRQGLDGELVF.

V gene TRBV25-1 combines with J gene TRBJ2-3; 12 bases align to TRBD2. The CDR3 has 16 amino acids. J gave up 4 bases and V 2 bases, and 4 bases lay outside the gene matches. Germline V CDR1 and CDR2: MGHDK, SYGVNS. CDR3: CASSEGLAGSADTQYF. CDR3 DNA sequence: TGTGCCAGCAGTGAAGGACTAGCGGGATCTGCAGATACGCAGTATTTT.

This clonotype was counted at least ten times. The gene calls are TRBV5-6 and TRBJ2-1; D unresolved. The CDR3 totals 15 residues. The V end was cut by 4 bases, the J end by 0 bases, with 11 bases between. Per the germline V gene, CDR1 is SGHDT and CDR2 is YYEEEE. CDR3 residues: CASSRQQSSYNEQFF. The CDR3 region has the DNA TGTGCCAGCAGCCGTCAACAGAGCTCCTACAATGAGCAGTTCTTC. Based on the CDR3 plus reference TRBV5-6 and TRBJ2-1, the full variable domain is DAGVTQSPTHLIKTRGQQVTLRCSPKSGHDTVSWYQQALGQGPQFIFQYYEEEERQRGNFPDRFSGHQFPNYSSELNVNALLLGDSALYLCASSRQQSSYNEQFFGPGTRLTVL.

Remarks on this clonotype: A much bigger clone sits one base away, suggesting this may be a read error. This chain links TRBV18 with TRBJ2-7, with 15 bases lining up with TRBD2. The CDR3 has 16 amino acids. Germline V gene sequence: CDR1 KGHSH, CDR2 LQKENI. The CDR3: CASSPEGLAGGNEQCF. As DNA, the CDR3 is TGTGCCAGCTCACCCGAGGGACTAGCGGGAGGTAACGAGCAGTGCTTC.

This clonotype was counted many times. The chain recombines TRBV12-3 or TRBV12-4 with TRBJ2-1; 7 positions agree with TRBD2. The CDR3 spans 17 residues. V was clipped by 3 bases and J by 8 bases; unmatched bases: 16. The CDR3 region has the DNA TGTGCCAGCAGTTTTTCGTCGGGGGGTTTTGGGTTTCATGAGCAGTTCTTC. This sequence encodes CASSFSSGGFGFHEQFF.

This clonotype has at least ten counts. One end of the junction varies from germline; a read error may be responsible. J is TRBJ2-1 and V is TRBV5-1, with 9 nucleotides matching TRBD2. Germline CDR1 and CDR2: SGHRS and YFSETQ. This CDR3 has 16 amino acids. CDR3 sequence (DNA): TGTGCCAGCAGCTTAGGGGTTAGCGGGAGTTACAATGAGCAGTTCTTC. Protein: CASSLGVSGSYNEQFF.

The chain is built from TRBV13 and TRBJ1-1; 9 nucleotides line up with TRBD1. The germline gives CDR1 PRHDT, CDR2 FYEKMQ (reference sequence). With 2 bases clipped from V and 7 bases from J, the junction kept 11 bases outside the gene matches. This CDR3 is built from 16 residues. The CDR3 loop is CASSLRGGTGMFEAFF. The DNA of the CDR3 is TGTGCCAGCAGCTTAAGAGGGGGGACAGGGATGTTTGAAGCTTTCTTT.

This clonotype occurred many times. The CDR3 spells CASSITGGGEKLFF. CDR3 bases: TGTGCCAGCAGCATTACAGGGGGCGGTGAAAAACTGTTTTTT. This chain uses TRBV12-3 or TRBV12-4 with TRBJ1-4, with 9 bases aligning to TRBD1. This CDR3 comprises 14 residues. V dropped 6 bases and J dropped 7; count of bases not matched to a gene: 6.

This clonotype was observed many times. CDR3 nucleotide sequence: TGTGCCAGCAGGGGACAGACTGAAGCTTTCTTT. Translated: CASRGQTEAFF. The genes are TRBV6-1 and TRBJ1-1; 7 bases agree with TRBD1. CDR3 length equals 11 residues. V shed 6 bases and J 5 bases; nucleotides not matched to a gene: 0. Germline loops: CDR1 MNHNS, CDR2 SASEGT.